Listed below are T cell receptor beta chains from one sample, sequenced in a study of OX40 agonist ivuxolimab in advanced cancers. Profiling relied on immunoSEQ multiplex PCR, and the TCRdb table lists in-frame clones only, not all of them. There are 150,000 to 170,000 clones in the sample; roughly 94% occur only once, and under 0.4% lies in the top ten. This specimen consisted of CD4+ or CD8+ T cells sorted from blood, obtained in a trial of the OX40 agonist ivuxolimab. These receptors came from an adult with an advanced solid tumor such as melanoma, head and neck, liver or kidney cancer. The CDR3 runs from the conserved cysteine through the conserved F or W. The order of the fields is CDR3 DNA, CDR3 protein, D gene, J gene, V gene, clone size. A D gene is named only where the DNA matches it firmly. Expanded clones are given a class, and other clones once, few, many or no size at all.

cdr3_nt: TGTGCCAGCAGCGGGGGGGCCTCCTACAATGAGCAGTTCTTC
cdr3_aa: CASSGGASYNEQFF
d_call: -
j_call: TRBJ2-1
v_call: TRBV5-5
clone_size: once

cdr3_nt: TGTGCCAGCAGCCAAGGGTCTGGGTTGGGGACAGATACGCAGTATTTT
cdr3_aa: CASSQGSGLGTDTQYF
d_call: -
j_call: TRBJ2-3
v_call: TRBV4-2
clone_size: once

cdr3_nt: TGCGCCAGCAGCGAACAGGGGGACTATGGCTACACCTTC
cdr3_aa: CASSEQGDYGYTF
d_call: TRBD1
j_call: TRBJ1-2
v_call: TRBV5-1
clone_size: -

cdr3_nt: TGTGCCAGCAGTTACTCCATCCCCACCGGGGAGCTGTTTTTT
cdr3_aa: CASSYSIPTGELFF
d_call: -
j_call: TRBJ2-2
v_call: TRBV6-5
clone_size: -

cdr3_nt: TGTGCCAGCAGTACCGGGACAGCCTCCTACGAGCAGTACTTC
cdr3_aa: CASSTGTASYEQYF
d_call: TRBD1
j_call: TRBJ2-7
v_call: TRBV6-5
clone_size: -

cdr3_nt: TGTGCCAGCAGTGGGGGGAGAGGGATCACCCAGCATTTT
cdr3_aa: CASSGGRGITQHF
d_call: -
j_call: TRBJ1-5
v_call: TRBV6-1
clone_size: -

cdr3_nt: TGTGCCAGCAGAAGCCTACCGGGACAGGGAGGCACTGAAGCTTTCTTT
cdr3_aa: CASRSLPGQGGTEAFF
d_call: TRBD1
j_call: TRBJ1-1
v_call: TRBV25-1
clone_size: -

cdr3_nt: TGTGCCAGCAGTTTAGTGGCTAGCGGGAGCTACGAGCAGTACTTC
cdr3_aa: CASSLVASGSYEQYF
d_call: TRBD2
j_call: TRBJ2-7
v_call: TRBV28
clone_size: -

cdr3_nt: TGTGCCAGCAGTTCAACAGGGGGCTATGGCTACACCTTC
cdr3_aa: CASSSTGGYGYTF
d_call: TRBD1
j_call: TRBJ1-2
v_call: TRBV27
clone_size: -

cdr3_nt: TGTGCCAGCAGCGCCTCCTACGAGCAGTACTTC
cdr3_aa: CASSASYEQYF
d_call: -
j_call: TRBJ2-7
v_call: TRBV7-2
clone_size: -

cdr3_nt: TGCGCCAGCAGCCGAGGACCCACAGATACGCAGTATTTT
cdr3_aa: CASSRGPTDTQYF
d_call: -
j_call: TRBJ2-3
v_call: TRBV4-3
clone_size: -

cdr3_nt: TGCAGTGCTAAGTACAATGAGCAGTTCTTC
cdr3_aa: CSAKYNEQFF
d_call: -
j_call: TRBJ2-1
v_call: TRBV20-1
clone_size: -

cdr3_nt: TGTGCCAGCTCACCACTTATACCTCGAGGGGGTGGATATGGCTACACCTTC
cdr3_aa: CASSPLIPRGGGYGYTF
d_call: -
j_call: TRBJ1-2
v_call: TRBV18
clone_size: -

cdr3_nt: TGTGCCAGCAGCCCAGGTGCGGGGAGGGTAATTGGCTATGAGCAGTTCTTC
cdr3_aa: CASSPGAGRVIGYEQFF
d_call: TRBD2
j_call: TRBJ2-1
v_call: TRBV11-2
clone_size: -